These 25 T cell receptor beta chains originate from one sample sequenced in a study of cytomegalovirus exposure and HLA in healthy donors. The PCR used 60 Vbeta and 13 Jbeta primers. The data were produced by immunoSEQ multiplex PCR, yet TCRdb's version contains in-frame clones alone and is incomplete. Found here are about 100,000 clones, about 79% of them singletons; the top ten hold 1.2%. The sample consisted of PBMCs. Receptor source: a woman younger than 35 in good health and CMV-seronegative.

This CDR3 is CASSLWGGRGTTNEKLFF. In DNA form, the CDR3 reads TGTGCCAGCAGTTTATGGGGAGGCAGGGGGACAACTAATGAAAAACTGTTTTTT. J is TRBJ1-4 and V is TRBV27, with TRBD1 matching 7 bases. V lost 1 base to trimming and J lost 0 bases; unmatched junction nucleotides: 8. The CDR3 extends over 18 amino acids. In germline, CDR1 is MNHEY, CDR2 SMNVEV (reference sequence).

The V gene is TRBV19, the J gene TRBJ2-7; 11 bases align to TRBD1. The junction had 8 bases not matched to a gene; V was cut back by 2 bases and J by 5 bases. Germline V gene lookup returns CDR1 LNHDA and CDR2 SQIVND (reference sequence). CDR3 size: 16 residues. The CDR3 DNA sequence: TGTGCCAGTAGTATAACCCCGGGACAGGGGGAGGACGAGCAGTACTTC. This codes for CASSITPGQGEDEQYF.

On this clone: The junction and the germline gene differ at one end; a read error may be behind it. The rearrangement uses TRBV7-9 and TRBJ2-7; 12 nucleotides line up with TRBD1. This CDR3 has 13 amino acids. Germline V lookup: CDR1 SEHNR, CDR2 FQNEAQ (reference sequence). The CDR3 protein is CSSRGQGADEQYF. For the CDR3, the DNA is TGTTCCAGCAGGGGACAGGGGGCCGACGAGCAGTACTTC.

In its sample, this clone was seen once. The genes are TRBV25-1 and TRBJ2-7; D is possibly TRBD2 (6 bases). CDR1 and CDR2 from the germline V gene are MGHDK and SYGVNS. The germline V and J ends were trimmed by 3 bases and 4 bases, with 16 bases remaining between them. CDR3 length equals 15 residues. The CDR3 protein is CASSEGGGAVYEQYF. The CDR3 DNA reads TGTGCCAGCAGTGAGGGAGGAGGGGCCGTTTACGAGCAGTACTTC.

This chain uses TRBV29-1 with TRBJ1-2; 9 bases line up with TRBD1. This CDR3 comprises 13 residues. Germline V gene data show CDR1 as SQVTM and CDR2 as ANQGSEA. V trimming: 6 bases; J trimming: 10 bases; junction bases outside the gene matches: 12. CDR3 DNA sequence: TGCAGCGTGGCAAGGGGGACAGGGTCTGACTACACCTTC. This gives the protein CSVARGTGSDYTF.

This chain links TRBV29-1 with TRBJ2-7; 9 nucleotides align to TRBD2. This CDR3 spans 17 amino acids. The germline gives CDR1 SQVTM, CDR2 ANQGSEA. After removal of 4 bases from V and 3 bases from J, the junction contained 16 bases not matched to a gene. The CDR3 coding sequence is TGCAGCGTTGCCCCCAGTATTAGCGGGAGTGTGGACTACGAGCAGTACTTC. This encodes CSVAPSISGSVDYEQYF.

This chain uses TRBV27 with TRBJ2-2; D not certain. The germline gives CDR1 MNHEY, CDR2 SMNVEV (reference sequence). The CDR3 length is 13 residues. The ends were cut back, 3 bases at V and 7 bases at J, with 9 bases in the middle. DNA of the CDR3: TGTGCCAGCAGTTTGGTGGCCCTCGGGGAGCTGTTTTTT. Translation gives CASSLVALGELFF.

This clone has a single count. CDR3 in DNA: TGTGCCAGCAGCCAGGGACATCACCCCTACGAGCAGTACTTC. Encoded protein: CASSQGHHPYEQYF. The V gene is TRBV28, the J gene TRBJ2-7; the D gene is possibly TRBD1 (6 bases). With 6 bases removed from V and 2 bases from J, the gap between germline ends came to 14 bases. The CDR3 sequence is 14 residues long. Germline lookup yields CDR1 MDHEN and CDR2 SYDVKM.

The chain couples TRBV6-5 to TRBJ2-1; TRBD2 matches 8 bases. J gave up 9 bases and V 8 bases, and 9 bases lay outside the gene matches. Germline CDR1 reads MNHEY; CDR2 reads SVGAGI. CDR3 length: 13 residues. The CDR3 sequence is CASSRRTSSEQFF. The CDR3, as DNA: TGTGCCAGCTCGCGACGGACTAGCAGTGAGCAGTTCTTC.

The genes are TRBV4-1 and TRBJ2-1; TRBD2 might be the D (6 bases). CDR1 is MGHRA and CDR2 is YSYEKL in the germline V gene. V was shortened by 2 bases and J by 4 bases, with 15 bases between the two germline ends. This CDR3 comprises 16 residues. The CDR3 region is CASSQSTGSRYNEQFF. The CDR3 DNA reads TGCGCCAGCAGCCAATCAACCGGGAGCCGGTACAATGAGCAGTTCTTC.

The CDR3 spells CASSLGGNEQFF. The DNA of the CDR3 is TGCGCCAGCAGCTTGGGCGGGAATGAGCAGTTCTTC. The chain has TRBV5-1 and TRBJ2-1, with D tentatively TRBD2 (5 bases). The CDR3 totals 12 residues. V gave up 0 bases and J gave up 7 bases, with 5 bases separating them. Germline CDR1 reads SGHRS; CDR2 reads YFSETQ.

The chain couples TRBV15 to TRBJ2-7; D gene unclear. The CDR3 contains 14 residues. CDR1 LNHNV and CDR2 YYDKDF come from the germline V gene (reference sequence). V shed 4 bases and J shed 3 bases, with 13 bases lying between them. In DNA form, the CDR3 reads TGTGCCACCAGCACTGGCCTAGAACTCTACGAGCAGTACTTC. Protein: CATSTGLELYEQYF.

This clone was seen a single time. V gene TRBV10-2 combines with J gene TRBJ2-2, with D perhaps matching TRBD2 (5 bases). Germline V CDR1 and CDR2: WSHSY, SAAADI. CDR3 size: 17 residues. Trimming removed 3 bases from V and 0 bases from J, with 14 bases in between. CDR3 protein: CASSDQRRHANTGELFF. The CDR3 bases are TGCGCCAGCAGTGACCAGCGGAGACACGCGAACACCGGGGAGCTGTTTTTT.

The chain uses TRBV28 and TRBJ2-5, with 7 bases lining up with TRBD1. The J call is uncertain, as TRBJ2-7 better fits the DNA end. The CDR3 spans 14 residues. The germline gives CDR1 MDHEN, CDR2 SYDVKM. For the CDR3, the DNA is TGTGCCAGCAGTTTACCAGGGGGAGCCTACGAGCAGTACTTC. Amino acid sequence: CASSLPGGAYEQYF.

This chain uses TRBV28 with TRBJ1-5; D is unclear. This CDR3 is built from 15 residues. V was shortened by 0 bases and J by 2 bases, with 8 bases between the two germline ends. CDR1 MDHEN and CDR2 SYDVKM come from the germline V gene. CDR3 residues: CASSLWKLGNQPQHF. DNA for the CDR3: TGTGCCAGCAGTTTATGGAAACTAGGCAATCAGCCCCAGCATTTT. The entire variable domain, with the rest obtained from reference TRBV28 and TRBJ1-5, is as follows: DVKVTQSSRYLVKRTGEKVFLECVQDMDHENMFWYRQDPGLGLRLIYFSYDVKMKEKGDIPEGYSVSREKKERFSLILESASTNQTSMYLCASSLWKLGNQPQHFGDGTRLSIL.

The rearrangement links TRBV19 to TRBJ1-2, with 9 bases matching TRBD1. Germline V gives CDR1 LNHDA, CDR2 SQIVND (reference sequence). CDR3 length: 19 amino acids. J was trimmed by 0 bases and V by 5 bases; bases with no gene match: 16. CDR3 DNA: TGTGCCAGTAGTCTATACCGGGACAGGGCTAGATCGGCTAACTATGGCTACACCTTC. As protein: CASSLYRDRARSANYGYTF. Full variable domain (rest looked up from reference TRBV19 and TRBJ1-2): DGGITQSPKYLFRKEGQNVTLSCEQNLNHDAMYWYRQDPGQGLRLIYYSQIVNDFQKGDIAEGYSVSREKKESFPLTVTSAQKNPTAFYLCASSLYRDRARSANYGYTFGSGTRLTVV.

The rearrangement uses TRBV5-6 and TRBJ2-7, with 8 positions matching TRBD1. The CDR3 contains 15 residues. V lost 3 bases and J lost 2; bases outside the gene matches: 7. CDR1 and CDR2 (germline): SGHDT, YYEEEE. Here the CDR3 DNA reads TGTGCCAGCAGCTCTCTGGGACAGGAGGCCTACGAGCAGTACTTC. Protein product: CASSSLGQEAYEQYF.

This clone has only one observation. This chain connects TRBV27 to TRBJ2-3, with TRBD2 matching 9 bases. This CDR3 region has 16 residues. V lost 8 bases, J lost 2 bases, and 11 bases stayed unmatched. Germline V lookup: CDR1 MNHEY, CDR2 SMNVEV (reference sequence). For the CDR3, the DNA is TGTGCCAGCGGGCACCTCGGGACTAGCAACACAGATACGCAGTATTTT. Translating gives CASGHLGTSNTDTQYF.

The chain couples TRBV18 to TRBJ2-2, with 8 bases identical to TRBD2. With V trimmed by 3 bases and J by 0 bases, 6 bases remained unmatched. In germline, CDR1 is KGHSH, CDR2 LQKENI. The CDR3 has 17 residues. The CDR3 sequence is CASSPPAGGPNTGELFF. The CDR3 DNA is TGTGCCAGCTCACCCCCCGCGGGAGGACCGAACACCGGGGAGCTGTTTTTT.

The chain has TRBV5-1 and TRBJ1-1; D remains ambiguous. V lost 0 bases and J lost 5, with 11 bases in between. In germline, CDR1 is SGHRS, CDR2 YFSETQ. The CDR3 runs 14 residues. The CDR3 here is CASSLGQEDTEAFF. The CDR3 DNA reads as TGCGCCAGCAGCTTGGGGCAGGAAGATACTGAAGCTTTCTTT.

This clone has more than one count but fewer than ten. This chain links TRBV6-6 with TRBJ2-7, with TRBD2 matching 8 bases. Trimming cost V 6 bases and J 6 bases; bases outside gene matches: 4. This CDR3 is 12 amino acids long. The germline V gene encodes CDR1 MNHNY and CDR2 SVGAGI (reference sequence). The CDR3 DNA reads TGTGCCAGCAGCGGGGGGGCTTCCGAGCAGTACTTC. Translated: CASSGGASEQYF.

The chain couples TRBV9 to TRBJ1-1; D is possibly TRBD1 (5 bases). The germline V gene encodes CDR1 SGDLS and CDR2 YYNGEE. The CDR3 covers 13 residues. V dropped 0 bases and J dropped 4 bases, with 7 bases sitting between them. The CDR3 reads CASSVERGTEAFF. The CDR3 DNA reads as TGTGCCAGCAGCGTAGAAAGGGGCACTGAAGCTTTCTTT.

The V and J genes are TRBV28 and TRBJ2-7, with 8 bases matching TRBD1. V shed 7 bases, J shed 3 bases, and the junction held 8 bases outside the gene matches. Germline lookup yields CDR1 MDHEN and CDR2 SYDVKM. The CDR3 runs to 14 residues. CDR3 nucleotides: TGTGCCAGCACCCGGACAGGGAGTCTCTACGAGCAGTACTTC. As protein: CASTRTGSLYEQYF.

This rearrangement joins TRBV15 to TRBJ1-5, with D possibly matching TRBD1 (5 bases). The CDR3 runs to 15 residues. Germline V gene lookup returns CDR1 LNHNV and CDR2 YYDKDF (reference sequence). Trimming stripped 0 bases from V and 7 bases from J, with 13 bases between. CDR3 nucleotide sequence: TGTGCCACCAGCAGAGATAAGGACATAGGCCAGCCCCAGCATTTT. This encodes CATSRDKDIGQPQHF.

J is TRBJ2-1 and V is TRBV27, with 7 bases lining up with TRBD2. This CDR3 has 15 amino acids. Germline lookup yields CDR1 MNHEY and CDR2 SMNVEV (reference sequence). With 6 bases clipped from V and 13 bases from J, the junction kept 18 bases outside the gene matches. For the CDR3, the DNA is TGTGCCAGCAGCATACGGGCAGGACTAGTTCAGAATCAGTTCTTC. It yields the protein CASSIRAGLVQNQFF.